This T cell receptor (beta chain) came from a study of blood T cell repertoires in COVID-19. Looking at the study overall: Material from acute and convalescent COVID-19 was sourced from the United States, Italy and Spain. PBMCs, B-cell-depleted T cells, or T cells provided the cDNA or gDNA that made up the material.

Original processing methods: Amplified reference gene primers provided the basis for estimating nucleated cell counts. The table came from immunoSEQ multiplex PCR; TCRdb's copy has only in-frame clones and leaves some out. Clone size and the V and J calls come from that table; the DNA yielded D and trimming. The repertoire holds about 260,000 clones, with over 80% as singletons. With respect to this clone: Relative to the germline gene, one junction end is altered; a read error may explain this.

This receptor was taken from a woman in her 40s who had recovered from COVID-19. Sequences were obtained from peripheral blood.

The CDR3 nucleotides are TGTGCCACCAGCAGAGATATAGGACAGAGACGGGATTTC. This codes for CATSRDIGQRRDF. This chain connects TRBV15 to TRBJ2-7; weak D call: TRBD1 (6 bases). In germline, CDR1 is LNHNV, CDR2 YYDKDF (reference sequence). The CDR3 has 13 amino acids.